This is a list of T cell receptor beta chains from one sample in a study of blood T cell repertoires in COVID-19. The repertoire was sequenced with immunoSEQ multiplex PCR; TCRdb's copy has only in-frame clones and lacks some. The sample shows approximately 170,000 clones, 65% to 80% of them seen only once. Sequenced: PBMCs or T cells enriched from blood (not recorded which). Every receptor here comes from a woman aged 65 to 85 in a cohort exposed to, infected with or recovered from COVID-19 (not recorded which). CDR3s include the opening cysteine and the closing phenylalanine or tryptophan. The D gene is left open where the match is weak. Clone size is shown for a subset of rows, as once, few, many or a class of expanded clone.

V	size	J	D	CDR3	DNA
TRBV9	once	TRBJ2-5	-	CASSGHTQETQYF	TGTGCCAGCAGCGGCCACACCCAAGAGACCCAGTACTTC
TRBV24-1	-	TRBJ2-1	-	CATTGTGYNEQFF	TGTGCCACCACCGGGACTGGGTACAATGAGCAGTTCTTC
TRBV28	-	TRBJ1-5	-	CASTSNQPQHF	TGTGCCAGCACGAGCAATCAGCCCCAGCATTTT
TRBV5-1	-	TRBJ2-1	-	CASSPRTEGEQFF	TGCGCCAGCAGCCCTCGGACAGAGGGGGAGCAGTTCTTC
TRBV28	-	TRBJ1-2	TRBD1	CASSGAGGPNYGYTF	TGTGCCAGCTCCGGGGCAGGGGGCCCAAACTATGGCTACACCTTC
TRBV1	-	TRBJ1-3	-	CTSSLRTGVNGNTIYF	TGCACCAGCAGCCTAAGGACAGGGGTAAATGGAAACACCATATATTTT
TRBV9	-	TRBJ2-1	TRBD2	CASSEGTRTWVQFF	TGTGCCAGCAGCGAGGGGACTAGGACCTGGGTGCAGTTCTTC
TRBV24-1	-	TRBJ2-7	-	CATSDPTADGYEQYF	TGTGCCACCAGTGACCCGACAGCAGACGGCTACGAGCAGTACTTC
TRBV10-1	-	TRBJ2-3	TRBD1	CASSVQGAVGDTQYF	TGCGCCAGCAGTGTACAGGGGGCGGTAGGAGATACGCAGTATTTT
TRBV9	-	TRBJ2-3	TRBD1	CASSRGQSTDTQYF	TGTGCCAGCAGCCGGGGACAGAGCACAGATACGCAGTATTTT
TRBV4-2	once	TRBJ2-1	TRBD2	CASSLGLAGVMANEQFF	TGTGCCAGCAGCCTGGGACTAGCGGGAGTCATGGCAAATGAGCAGTTCTTC
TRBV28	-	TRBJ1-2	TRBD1	CASSSGQGPWGPYGYTF	TGTGCCAGCAGTTCGGGACAGGGACCTTGGGGACCCTATGGCTACACCTTC
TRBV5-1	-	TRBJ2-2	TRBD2	CASSLMLAGNTGELFF	TGCGCCAGCAGCTTAATGCTAGCGGGAAACACCGGGGAGCTGTTTTTT
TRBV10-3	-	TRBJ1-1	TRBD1	CAISKTGGDTEAFF	TGTGCCATCAGTAAGACAGGGGGGGACACTGAAGCTTTCTTT
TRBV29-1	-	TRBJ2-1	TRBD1	CSAPGQGRNEQFF	TGCAGCGCCCCGGGACAGGGTCGGAATGAGCAGTTCTTC
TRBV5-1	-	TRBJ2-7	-	CASSWAAQGREQYF	TGCGCCAGCAGCTGGGCGGCACAGGGACGCGAGCAGTACTTC
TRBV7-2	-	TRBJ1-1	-	CASSAQRVATEAFF	TGTGCCAGCAGCGCCCAGCGGGTGGCCACTGAAGCTTTCTTT
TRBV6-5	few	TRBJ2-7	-	CASYKAGQIYEQYF	TGTGCCTCATATAAGGCAGGCCAGATCTACGAGCAGTACTTC
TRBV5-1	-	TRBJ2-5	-	CASSWNGETQYF	TGCGCCAGCAGTTGGAACGGGGAGACCCAGTACTTC
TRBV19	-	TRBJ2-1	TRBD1	CASSIGTGPNNEQFF	TGTGCCAGTAGTATCGGGACAGGGCCAAACAATGAGCAGTTCTTC
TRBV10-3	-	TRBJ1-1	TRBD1	CAISERQGNTEAFF	TGTGCCATCAGTGAGAGACAGGGGAACACTGAAGCTTTCTTT
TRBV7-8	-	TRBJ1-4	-	CASSLAVGGLSEKLFF	TGTGCCAGCAGCTTAGCGGTCGGGGGGCTTTCAGAAAAACTGTTTTTT
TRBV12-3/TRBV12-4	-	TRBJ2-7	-	CASGGRYEQYF	TGTGCCAGCGGTGGGCGCTACGAGCAGTACTTC
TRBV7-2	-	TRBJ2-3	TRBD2	CASSLGGGRADTQYF	TGTGCCAGCAGCTTAGGCGGAGGGAGGGCAGATACGCAGTATTTT
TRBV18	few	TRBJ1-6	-	CASSLRAGDNSPLHF	TGTGCCAGCTCACTGAGGGCCGGAGATAATTCACCCCTCCACTTT
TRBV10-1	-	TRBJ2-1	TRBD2	CASSGRLAGQGNEQFF	TGCGCCAGCAGTGGAAGACTAGCGGGCCAGGGCAATGAGCAGTTCTTC
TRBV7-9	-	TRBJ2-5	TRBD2	CASSPSGAGGNF	TGTGCCAGCAGCCCCTCGGGGGCGGGAGGCAACTTC
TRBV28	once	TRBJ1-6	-	CASTMNSPLHF	TGTGCCAGCACCATGAATTCACCCCTCCACTTT
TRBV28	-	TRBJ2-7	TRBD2	CASSFSRLAGGLSSEQYF	TGTGCCAGCAGTTTCTCCCGGCTAGCGGGAGGTTTATCGTCCGAGCAGTACTTC
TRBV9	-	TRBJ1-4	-	CASSVAGTGVNEKLFF	TGTGCCAGCAGCGTAGCTGGCACAGGAGTTAATGAAAAACTGTTTTTT
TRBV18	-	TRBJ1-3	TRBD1	CASSPGTGAGNTIYF	TGTGCCAGCTCACCCGGGACAGGAGCTGGAAACACCATATATTTT
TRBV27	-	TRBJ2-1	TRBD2	CASSWGLAGVSNEQFF	TGTGCCAGCAGTTGGGGACTAGCGGGAGTCTCCAATGAGCAGTTCTTC
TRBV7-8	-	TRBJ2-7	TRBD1	CASSLGSQGYEQYF	TGTGCCAGCAGCTTAGGGTCACAGGGGTACGAGCAGTACTTC
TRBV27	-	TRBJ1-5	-	CASSLYFLQPQHF	TGTGCCAGCAGTTTATATTTCCTTCAGCCCCAGCATTTT
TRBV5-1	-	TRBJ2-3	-	CASSLEEVTRSDTQYF	TGCGCCAGCAGCTTGGAAGAGGTGACGAGGTCAGATACGCAGTATTTT
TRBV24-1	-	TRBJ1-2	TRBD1	CATSEAGQVLSYTF	TGTGCCACCAGTGAGGCGGGACAGGTGTTATCCTACACCTTC
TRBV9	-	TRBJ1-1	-	CASSARPGFSGTEAFF	TGTGCCAGCAGCGCCCGCCCAGGGTTCTCGGGCACTGAAGCTTTCTTT
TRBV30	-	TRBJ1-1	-	CAWSASVNTEAFF	TGTGCCTGGAGTGCCTCAGTGAACACTGAAGCTTTCTTT
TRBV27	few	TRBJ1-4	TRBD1	CASSGGQQEKLFF	TGTGCCAGCAGTGGGGGACAGCAGGAAAAACTGTTTTTT
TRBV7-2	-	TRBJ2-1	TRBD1	CASSLGTVVEQFF	TGTGCCAGCAGCCTGGGGACAGTAGTAGAGCAGTTCTTC
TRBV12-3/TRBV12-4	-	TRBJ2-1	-	CASSPRDREQFF	TGTGCCAGCAGCCCCAGGGATCGAGAGCAGTTCTTC
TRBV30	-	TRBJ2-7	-	CAWSFLFETYEQYF	TGTGCCTGGAGTTTTTTGTTTGAGACCTACGAGCAGTACTTC
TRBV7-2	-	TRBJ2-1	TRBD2	CASSPSGSSYNEQFF	TGTGCCAGCAGCCCTAGCGGGAGCTCCTACAATGAGCAGTTCTTC
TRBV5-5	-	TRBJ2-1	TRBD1	CASSIGQGAFNEQFF	TGTGCCAGCAGCATAGGACAGGGGGCGTTCAATGAGCAGTTCTTC
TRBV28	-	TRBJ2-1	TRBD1	CASSSGQGLDVRQFF	TGTGCCAGCAGTTCGGGACAGGGACTTGACGTAAGGCAGTTCTTC
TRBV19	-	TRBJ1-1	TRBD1	CASSIAGPGGNTEAFF	TGTGCCAGTAGTATAGCCGGTCCAGGGGGGAACACTGAAGCTTTCTTT